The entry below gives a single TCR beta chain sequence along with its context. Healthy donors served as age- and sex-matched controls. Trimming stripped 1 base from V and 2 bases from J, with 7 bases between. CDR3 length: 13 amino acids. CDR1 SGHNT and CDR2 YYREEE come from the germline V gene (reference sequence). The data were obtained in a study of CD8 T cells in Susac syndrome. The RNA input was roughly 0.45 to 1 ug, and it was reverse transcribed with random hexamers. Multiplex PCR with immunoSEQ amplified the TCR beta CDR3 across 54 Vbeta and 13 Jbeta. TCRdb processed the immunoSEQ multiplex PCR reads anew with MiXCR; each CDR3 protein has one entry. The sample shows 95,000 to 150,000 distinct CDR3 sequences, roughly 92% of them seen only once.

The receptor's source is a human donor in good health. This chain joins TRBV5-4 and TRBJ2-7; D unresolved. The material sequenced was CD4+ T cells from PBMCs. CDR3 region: CASSLFGAYEQYF. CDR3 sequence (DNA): TGTGCCAGCAGCTTGTTCGGAGCCTACGAGCAGTACTTC. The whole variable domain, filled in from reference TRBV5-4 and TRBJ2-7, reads ETGVTQSPTHLIKTRGQQVTLRCSSQSGHNTVSWYQQALGQGPQFIFQYYREEENGRGNFPPRFSGLQFPNYSSELNVNALELDDSALYLCASSLFGAYEQYFGPGTRLTVT.